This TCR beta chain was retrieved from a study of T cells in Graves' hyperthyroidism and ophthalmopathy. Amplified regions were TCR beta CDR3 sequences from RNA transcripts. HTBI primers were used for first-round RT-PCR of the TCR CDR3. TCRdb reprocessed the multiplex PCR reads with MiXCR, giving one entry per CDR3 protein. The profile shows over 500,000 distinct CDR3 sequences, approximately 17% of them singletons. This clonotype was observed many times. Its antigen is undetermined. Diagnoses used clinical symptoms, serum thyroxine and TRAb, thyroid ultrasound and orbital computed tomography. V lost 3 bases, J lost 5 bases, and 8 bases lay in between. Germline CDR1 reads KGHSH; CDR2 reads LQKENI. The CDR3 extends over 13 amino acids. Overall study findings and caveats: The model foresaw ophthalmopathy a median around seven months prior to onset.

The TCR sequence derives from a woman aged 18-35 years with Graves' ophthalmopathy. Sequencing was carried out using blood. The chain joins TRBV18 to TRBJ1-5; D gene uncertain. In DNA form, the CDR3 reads TGTGCCAGCTCACCTATGGGAGATCAGCCCCAGCATTTT. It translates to CASSPMGDQPQHF.